This TCR beta chain was sequenced for a study of cytomegalovirus exposure and HLA in healthy donors. Findings and limits, study-wide: Reports showed the classifier diagnosing cytomegalovirus status with high specificity and sensitivity. The study reported that TCR beta sequences accurately predicted HLA-A and HLA-B alleles in most subjects. Being indistinguishable, some V segments were excluded, TRBV6-2 and TRBV6-3 among them. While the bulk of TCR sequences proved rare, some public TCRs turned up in many donors.

As to this clone: Its antigen is not known.

Primers: 60 Vbeta forward and 13 Jbeta reverse. Some clones are missing from TCRdb's copy, which holds only in-frame ones; the method was immunoSEQ multiplex PCR. The repertoire consists of about 170,000 clones, with about 69% occurring once and the leading ten covering 2% to 2.5%. This CDR3 has 14 amino acids. The germline gives CDR1 SGHTA, CDR2 FQGTGA. V lost 3 bases and J lost 4, with 11 bases in between. The origin of this receptor is a human donor in good health. The sample taken for sequencing was PBMCs. The V call is TRBV7-3, the J call TRBJ2-3; TRBD2 might be the D (5 bases). This chain's CDR3 is CASSFQPSSDTQYF. The CDR3 nucleotides read TGTGCCAGCAGCTTCCAACCTAGCTCAGATACGCAGTATTTT.